This T cell receptor (beta chain) was captured in a study of tumor and adjacent non-tumor tissue in lung cancer. Across the whole study: Patients were aged roughly 30 to 76, around ten men and about 5 women, stage I to III.

Three rounds of nested PCR, following a modified ARM-PCR protocol, produced the TCRbeta library. TCRdb used MiXCR to reprocess the multiplex PCR reads, holding one entry per CDR3 protein. In the table there are 65,000 to 90,000 distinct CDR3 sequences, about two thirds of which are singletons. This CDR3 has 15 amino acids. V lost 9 bases and J lost 1; bases outside the gene matches: 9. The germline V gene encodes CDR1 SGHVS and CDR2 FQNEAQ. A word on this clonotype: The conserved closing phenylalanine or tryptophan is absent in this CDR3, likely reflecting a read error.

This sample's RNA came from whole unsorted tissue. Chemotherapy-naive patients with new lung cancer underwent thoracic surgery in China, August–November 2014. This sequence was found in a woman in her 70s with non-small cell lung cancer. Material: lung tumor tissue. This sequence joins TRBV7-8 and TRBJ1-5, with 7 nucleotides matching TRBD1. CDR3 bases: TGTGCCAGTAGAAACGAACAGGGGAGCAATCAGCCCCAGCATTAT. This codes for CASRNEQGSNQPQHY.